What follows are 24 T cell receptor beta chains derived from one specimen sequenced in a study of T cell repertoires in cytomegalovirus infection. A single record per CDR3 protein comes from TCRdb applying MiXCR to the reads. The sample includes hundreds of thousands of distinct CDR3 sequences, 20% to 25% of them seen just once. The sample comprised CD8+ T cells from PBMCs. The receptors come from a human donor in good health (CMV status not recorded). Some clones in this sample may be carry-over from other donors' samples.

This clonotype was counted a few times. The gene calls are TRBV29-1 and TRBJ2-3; no definite D call. The CDR3 totals 14 residues. The V end was cut by 0 bases, the J end by 4 bases, with 11 bases between. In germline, CDR1 is SQVTM, CDR2 ANQGSEA. In nucleotides, the CDR3 is TGCAGCGTTGAAGATGGTCTAGGACCAGATACGCAGTATTTT. Encoded protein: CSVEDGLGPDTQYF.

V is TRBV7-6 and J is TRBJ2-3; 12 nucleotides agree with TRBD2. This CDR3 is 16 amino acids long. V was clipped by 5 bases and J by 2 bases; unmatched bases: 5. The germline CDR1 and CDR2 sequences are SGHVS and FNYEAQ. The CDR3 DNA is TGTGCCAGCAGCAATCTAGCGGGGGGGGTCACAGATACGCAGTATTTT. It codes for CASSNLAGGVTDTQYF.

About this clonotype itself: One base away lies a much larger clone, so this may be a sequencing read error. V and J are TRBV7-8 and TRBJ2-1, with D tentatively TRBD2 (5 bases). Per the germline V gene, CDR1 is SGHVS and CDR2 is FQNEAQ. The CDR3 spans 11 residues. For the CDR3, the DNA is TGTGCCAACAGCACGGGGAATGAGCAGTTCTTC. It specifies CANSTGNEQFF.

This clonotype was recorded a few times. The J gene is TRBJ2-7, the V gene TRBV4-1; unclear D gene. V lost 0 bases to trimming and J lost 3 bases, with 6 bases between them. Germline V lookup: CDR1 MGHRA, CDR2 YSYEKL. The CDR3 consists of 13 residues. CDR3 in DNA: TGCGCCAGCAGCCAAGATCGGTACTACGAGCAGTACGTC. This encodes CASSQDRYYEQYV.

This rearrangement joins TRBV7-9 to TRBJ2-1; 9 bases match TRBD1. This CDR3 has 15 residues. Germline CDR1 is SEHNR and CDR2 is FQNEAQ (reference sequence). J was trimmed by 9 bases and V by 3 bases; bases with no gene match: 9. The CDR3 loop reads CASSFARDRDREQFF. As DNA, the CDR3 is TGTGCCAGCAGCTTCGCGAGGGACAGGGATCGTGAGCAGTTCTTC.

The chain couples TRBV7-9 to TRBJ1-1; D is undetermined. Germline V gene data show CDR1 as SEHNR and CDR2 as FQNEAQ (reference sequence). Between the trimmed V and J ends, which lost 8 bases and 1 base, there was a span of 14 bases. The CDR3 covers 14 residues. CDR3 amino acids: CASVGGFRNTEAFF. DNA for the CDR3: TGTGCCAGCGTAGGTGGGTTCAGGAACACTGAAGCTTTCTTT.

This sequence joins TRBV6-2 or TRBV6-3 and TRBJ2-2; D gene unclear. This CDR3 spans 17 amino acids. Germline V CDR1 and CDR2: MNHEY, SVGEGT. Between the trimmed V and J ends, which lost 2 bases and 2 bases, there was a span of 15 bases. CDR3 DNA: TGTGCCAGCAGTTACATCTTTCTGGAAGGCAACACCGGGGAGCTGTTTTTT. This translates into CASSYIFLEGNTGELFF.

This sequence joins TRBV5-1 and TRBJ2-2; 12 bases map to TRBD1. Germline trimming cut 4 bases from V and 7 bases from J; bases unmatched to any gene: 11. Germline CDR1 and CDR2: SGHRS and YFSETQ. The CDR3 runs to 17 residues. This CDR3 reads CASSTSGTGGFGGELFF. CDR3 DNA: TGCGCCAGCAGCACCTCCGGGACAGGGGGCTTTGGCGGGGAGCTGTTTTTT.

V usage is TRBV20-1 and J usage is TRBJ1-2; weak D call: TRBD1 (6 bases). The CDR3 runs to 15 residues. CDR1 and CDR2 from the germline V gene are DFQATT and SNEGSKA (reference sequence). The germline V and J ends were trimmed by 4 bases and 2 bases, with 17 bases remaining between them. CDR3 sequence reads: CSATRPDSKNYGYTF. As DNA, the CDR3 is TGCAGTGCTACCCGACCGGACAGTAAGAACTATGGCTACACCTTC.

This clonotype was seen many times. V gene TRBV12-3 or TRBV12-4 combines with J gene TRBJ2-7; no reliable D call. CDR3 size: 12 residues. Trimming took off 6 bases at V and 3 bases at J, with 9 bases between the two ends. The CDR3 here is CASSLRIYEQYF. CDR3 sequence (DNA): TGTGCCAGCAGCTTGAGAATCTACGAGCAGTACTTC.

About this clonotype: A read error may produce the germline difference seen at one junction end. The CDR3 region has the DNA TGTGTCAGCAGCGGATCTGGGGCCAACGTCCTGACTTTC. Translation gives CVSSGSGANVLTF. This rearrangement joins TRBV9 to TRBJ2-6, with a possible D match to TRBD2 (5 bases). The CDR3 is 13 amino acids. Germline-derived CDR1 and CDR2 are SGDLS and YYNGEE.

This clonotype was picked up many times. The chain joins TRBV7-9 to TRBJ2-7; 7 bases are a match to TRBD1. V lost 4 bases, J lost 7 bases, and 13 bases stayed unmatched. The CDR3 contains 15 residues. Germline V gives CDR1 SEHNR, CDR2 FQNEAQ (reference sequence). The CDR3 DNA reads TGTGCCAGCAGCTCAACCACGGGAAAGGGGGCAGAGCAGTACGTC. Translated, it gives CASSSTTGKGAEQYV.

This chain's CDR3 is CASAPSGNTEAFF. CDR3 DNA: TGTGCTTCAGCACCCTCCGGGAACACTGAAGCTTTCTTT. The chain employs TRBV7-9 and TRBJ1-1; D is unclear. CDR3 length equals 13 residues. Germline V CDR1 and CDR2: SEHNR, FQNEAQ (reference sequence).

This clonotype has just one count. This may arise from a read error, as a much more abundant clone is one base away. The V call is TRBV7-6, the J call TRBJ1-1; no clear D. The CDR3 runs to 12 residues. Germline V gene data show CDR1 as SGHVS and CDR2 as FNYEAQ. The CDR3 sequence is CANSGRNTEAFF. The CDR3 nucleotides are TGTGCCAACAGCGGGAGGAACACTGAAGCTTTCTTT.

This chain connects TRBV6-6 to TRBJ1-2; D is perhaps TRBD1 (5 bases). The CDR3 has 14 amino acids. V gave up 2 bases and J gave up 8 bases, with 15 bases separating them. Germline CDR1 MNHNY, CDR2 SVGAGI (reference sequence). The CDR3 DNA reads TGTGCCAGCAGTTACAGGGGAACCCCGATGGGCTACACCTTC. Protein product: CASSYRGTPMGYTF.

This clonotype was recorded at least ten times. The chain employs TRBV6-5 and TRBJ2-2; D is unclear. This CDR3 has 16 residues. CDR1 and CDR2 (germline): MNHEY, SVGAGI. Deletions cut 4 bases from V and 4 bases from J, with 16 bases between. CDR3 amino acids: CASSSIRTPGTGELFF. The DNA for the CDR3 is TGTGCCAGCAGTTCGATAAGGACCCCGGGCACCGGGGAGCTGTTTTTT.

V gene TRBV28 combines with J gene TRBJ2-1, with 8 nucleotides matching TRBD2. This CDR3 has 16 residues. In germline, CDR1 is MDHEN, CDR2 SYDVKM. V was clipped by 2 bases and J by 4 bases; unmatched bases: 7. Written as DNA, the CDR3 is TGTGCCAGCAGTTTAGTATTGCGGGGGGTATACAATGAGCAGTTCTTC. As protein: CASSLVLRGVYNEQFF.

This clonotype has only a few counts. V and J are TRBV11-2 and TRBJ2-5, with TRBD2 matching over 10 bases. CDR3 size: 15 residues. The V gene end was trimmed by 5 bases and the J gene end by 1 base; junction bases not matched to a gene: 4. CDR1 SGHAT and CDR2 FQNNGV come from the germline V gene. CDR3 nucleotides: TGTGCCAGCAGCCGTAGCGGGGGGCTCCAAGAGACCCAGTACTTC. This encodes CASSRSGGLQETQYF.

The gene calls are TRBV6-6 and TRBJ1-1, with D hard to call. Per germline, CDR1 MNHNY and CDR2 SVGAGI (reference sequence). This CDR3 comprises 11 residues. V lost 2 bases and J 6 bases, leaving 4 bases between the germline ends. The CDR3 nucleotides read TGTGCCAGCAGTTACCCTCCTGAAGCTTTCTTT. This gives the protein CASSYPPEAFF.

The J gene is TRBJ1-5, the V gene TRBV7-8; 7 bases line up with TRBD1. Germline V lookup: CDR1 SGHVS, CDR2 FQNEAQ. The CDR3 has 15 amino acids. V was pared by 2 bases and J by 4 bases, with 5 bases of the junction left unmatched. For the CDR3, the DNA is TGTGCCAGCAGCTTAAGACAGGGTGAAAATCAGCCCCAGCATTTT. Its translation: CASSLRQGENQPQHF.

The table lists this clonotype with many counts. The genes are TRBV7-8 and TRBJ2-7, with 8 bases identical to TRBD2. Losses at the gene ends were 0 bases for V and 4 bases for J; bases not matched to a gene: 8. The CDR3 is 16 amino acids. Germline lookup yields CDR1 SGHVS and CDR2 FQNEAQ. In DNA form, the CDR3 reads TGTGCCAGCAGCTTAGCGGGAGCGGGGGCACGATACGAGCAGTACGTC. It yields the protein CASSLAGAGARYEQYV.

Note on this clonotype: One end of the junction fails to match germline, which may point to a read error. The rearrangement joins TRBV4-2 to TRBJ2-1, with a possible D match to TRBD2 (7 bases). The CDR3 spans 17 residues. The germline gives CDR1 LGHNA, CDR2 YNFKEQ. The CDR3 DNA follows: TGTGTCAGCAGCCAAGGAGGGGGGGGGCCCCTGGTTAATGAGCAGTTCTTC. Translation: CVSSQGGGGPLVNEQFF.

The chain joins TRBV24-1 to TRBJ2-3; D unclear. With 0 bases removed from V and 5 bases from J, the gap between germline ends came to 2 bases. Germline lookup yields CDR1 KGHDR and CDR2 SFDVKD. The CDR3 sequence is 12 residues long. The CDR3 sequence: CATSDLIDTQYF. CDR3 bases: TGTGCCACCAGTGATTTGATAGATACGCAGTATTTT.

The gene calls are TRBV28 and TRBJ2-1; 12 bases map to TRBD2. This CDR3 contains 17 residues. The J segment lost 4 bases and the V segment lost 2 bases, leaving 6 bases of the junction unmatched. Per germline, CDR1 MDHEN and CDR2 SYDVKM. The CDR3 sequence: CASSLILAGGQYNEQFF. The CDR3 DNA sequence: TGTGCCAGCAGTTTAATCCTAGCGGGGGGGCAGTACAATGAGCAGTTCTTC.